This TCR beta chain was sequenced in a study of graft-versus-host responses after intestinal transplantation. Study summary: Recipients were all induced with anti-thymocyte globulin, then given tacrolimus and steroids for approximately three years.

This CDR3 contains 15 residues. Trimming took 7 bases from V and 5 from J; bases not matched to a gene: 11. Germline V CDR1 and CDR2: LNHDA, SQIVND (reference sequence). The repertoire was sequenced with immunoSEQ multiplex PCR; TCRdb's copy has only in-frame clones and lacks some. The sample holds about 25,000 clones, about 92% seen once. Study findings and constraints: Allografts carried high graft-versus-host to host-versus-graft clonal ratios in patients having graft-donor T cell macrochimerism.

Concerning this clone: Its antigen is undetermined.

The sequenced sample was PBMCs, obtained 18 days after transplant. The receptor's source is a human patient who received an intestinal transplant, so some T cells may come from the graft donor. V usage is TRBV19 and J usage is TRBJ1-5; TRBD1 matches 7 bases. CDR3 protein: CASNRDRVGYQPQHF. CDR3 nucleotide sequence: TGTGCCAGTAACCGCGACAGGGTCGGGTATCAGCCCCAGCATTTT.